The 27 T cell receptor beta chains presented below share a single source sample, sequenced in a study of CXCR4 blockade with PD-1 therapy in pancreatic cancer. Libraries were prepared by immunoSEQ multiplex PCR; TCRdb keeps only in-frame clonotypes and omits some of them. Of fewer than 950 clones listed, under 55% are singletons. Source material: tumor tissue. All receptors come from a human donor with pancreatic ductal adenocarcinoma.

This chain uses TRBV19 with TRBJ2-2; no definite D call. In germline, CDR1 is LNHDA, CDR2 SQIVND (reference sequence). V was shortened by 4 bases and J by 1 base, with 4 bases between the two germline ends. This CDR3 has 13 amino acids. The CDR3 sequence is CASSKLNTGELFF. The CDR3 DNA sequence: TGTGCCAGTAGTAAACTGAACACCGGGGAGCTGTTTTTT.

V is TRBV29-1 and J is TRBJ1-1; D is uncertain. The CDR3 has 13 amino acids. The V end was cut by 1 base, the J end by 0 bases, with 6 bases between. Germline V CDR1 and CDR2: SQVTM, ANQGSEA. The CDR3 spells CSVEGRMNTEAFF. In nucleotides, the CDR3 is TGCAGCGTTGAAGGCAGAATGAACACTGAAGCTTTCTTT.

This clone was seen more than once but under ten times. The CDR3: CASNRVVGGEQYF. CDR3 sequence (DNA): TGTGCCAGCAATAGGGTGGTTGGTGGCGAGCAGTACTTC. The V call is TRBV6-8, the J call TRBJ2-7; D is unclear. V was trimmed by 7 bases and J by 6 bases, leaving 16 bases between them. The length of the CDR3 is 13 residues. The germline V gene encodes CDR1 MNHGY and CDR2 SAAAGT.

CDR3 in amino acids: CASSTPSGAVGNTIYF. The CDR3 nucleotides read TGTGCCAGCAGCACTCCCTCCGGGGCGGTTGGAAACACCATATATTTT. This sequence joins TRBV28 and TRBJ1-3; D possibly corresponds to TRBD1 (5 bases). V lost 6 bases, J lost 3 bases, and 18 bases lay in between. The CDR3 runs to 16 residues. The germline V gene encodes CDR1 MDHEN and CDR2 SYDVKM.

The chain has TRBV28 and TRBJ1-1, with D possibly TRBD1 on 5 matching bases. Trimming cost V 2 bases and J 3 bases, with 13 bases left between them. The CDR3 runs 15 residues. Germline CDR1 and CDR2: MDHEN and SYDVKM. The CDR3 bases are TGTGCCAGCAGTTTACGAACAGGTCGTTACACTGAAGCTTTCTTT. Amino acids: CASSLRTGRYTEAFF.

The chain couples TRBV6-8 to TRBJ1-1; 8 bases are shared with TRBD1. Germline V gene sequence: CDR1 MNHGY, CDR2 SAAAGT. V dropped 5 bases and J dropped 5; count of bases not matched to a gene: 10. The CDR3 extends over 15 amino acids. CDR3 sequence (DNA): TGTGCCAGCAGTACAGGGGGGAATGGGGGAACTGAAGCTTTCTTT. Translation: CASSTGGNGGTEAFF.

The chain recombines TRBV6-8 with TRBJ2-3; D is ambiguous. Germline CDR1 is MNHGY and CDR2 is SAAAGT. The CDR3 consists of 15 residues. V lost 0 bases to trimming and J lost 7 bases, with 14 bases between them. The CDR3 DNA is TGTGCCAGCAGTTACTCTCAGGCTACGATATATACGCAGTATTTT. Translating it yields CASSYSQATIYTQYF.

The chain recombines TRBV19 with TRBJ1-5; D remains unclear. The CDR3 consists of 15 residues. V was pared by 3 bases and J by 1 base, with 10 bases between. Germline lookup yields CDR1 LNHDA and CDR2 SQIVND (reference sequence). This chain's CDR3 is CASSIGRRSNQPQHF. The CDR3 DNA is TGTGCCAGTAGTATTGGCAGGAGAAGCAATCAGCCCCAGCATTTT.

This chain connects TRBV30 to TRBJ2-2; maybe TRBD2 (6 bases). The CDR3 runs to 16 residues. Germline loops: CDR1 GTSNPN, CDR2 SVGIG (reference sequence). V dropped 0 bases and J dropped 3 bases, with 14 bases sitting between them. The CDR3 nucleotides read TGTGCCTGGAGTGTACGGAGGGTGGGATACACCGGGGAGCTGTTTTTT. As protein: CAWSVRRVGYTGELFF.

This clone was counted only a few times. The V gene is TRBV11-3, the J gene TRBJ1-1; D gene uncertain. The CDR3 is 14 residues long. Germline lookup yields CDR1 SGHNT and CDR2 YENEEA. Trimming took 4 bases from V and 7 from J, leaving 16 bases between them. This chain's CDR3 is CASSYGVREIEAFF. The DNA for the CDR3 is TGTGCCAGCAGCTATGGTGTTCGGGAAATTGAAGCTTTCTTT.

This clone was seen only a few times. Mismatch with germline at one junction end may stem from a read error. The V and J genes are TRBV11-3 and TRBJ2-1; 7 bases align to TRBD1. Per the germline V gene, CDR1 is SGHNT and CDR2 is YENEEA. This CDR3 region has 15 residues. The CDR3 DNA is TGTGCCAACAGCGCGGTGACAGGGACCTACAATGAGCAGTTCTTC. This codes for CANSAVTGTYNEQFF.

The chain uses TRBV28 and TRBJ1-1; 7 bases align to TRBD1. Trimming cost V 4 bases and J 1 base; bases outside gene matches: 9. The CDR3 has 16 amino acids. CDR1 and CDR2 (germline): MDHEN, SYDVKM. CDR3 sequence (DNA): TGTGCCAGCAGTTCCGGGATCCGGGACAGGAACACTGAAGCTTTCTTT. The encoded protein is CASSSGIRDRNTEAFF.

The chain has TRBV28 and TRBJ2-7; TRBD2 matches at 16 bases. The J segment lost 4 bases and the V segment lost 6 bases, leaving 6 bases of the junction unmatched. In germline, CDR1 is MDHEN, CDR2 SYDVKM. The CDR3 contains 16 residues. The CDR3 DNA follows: TGTGCCAGCAGCAAACCGGGACTAGCGGGAGGGTACGAGCAGTACTTC. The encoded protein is CASSKPGLAGGYEQYF.

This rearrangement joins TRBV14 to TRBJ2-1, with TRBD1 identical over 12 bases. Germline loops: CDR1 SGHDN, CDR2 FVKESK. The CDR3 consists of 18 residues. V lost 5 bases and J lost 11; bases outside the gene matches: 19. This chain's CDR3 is CASSSGQGAGVFDFQQFF. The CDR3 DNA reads TGTGCCAGCAGCTCGGGACAGGGGGCGGGGGTATTCGACTTCCAGCAGTTCTTC.

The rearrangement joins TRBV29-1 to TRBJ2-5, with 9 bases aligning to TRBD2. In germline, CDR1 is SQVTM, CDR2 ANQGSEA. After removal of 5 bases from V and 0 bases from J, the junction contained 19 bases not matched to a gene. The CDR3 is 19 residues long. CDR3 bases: TGCAGCGTTTCAGGAGGGGGGCAGACGGCGGGAGGGTACCAAGAGACCCAGTACTTC. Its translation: CSVSGGGQTAGGYQETQYF.

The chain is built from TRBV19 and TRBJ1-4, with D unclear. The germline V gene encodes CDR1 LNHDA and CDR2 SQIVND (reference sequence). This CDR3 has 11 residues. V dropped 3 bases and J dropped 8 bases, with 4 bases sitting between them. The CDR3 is CASSIGEKLFF. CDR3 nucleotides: TGTGCCAGTAGTATCGGCGAAAAACTGTTTTTT.

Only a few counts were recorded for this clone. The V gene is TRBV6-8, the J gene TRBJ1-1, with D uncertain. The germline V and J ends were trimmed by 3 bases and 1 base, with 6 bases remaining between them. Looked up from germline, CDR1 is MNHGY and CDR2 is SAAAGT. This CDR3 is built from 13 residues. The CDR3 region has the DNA TGTGCCAGCAGTTATGCACAGAACACTGAAGCTTTCTTT. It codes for CASSYAQNTEAFF.

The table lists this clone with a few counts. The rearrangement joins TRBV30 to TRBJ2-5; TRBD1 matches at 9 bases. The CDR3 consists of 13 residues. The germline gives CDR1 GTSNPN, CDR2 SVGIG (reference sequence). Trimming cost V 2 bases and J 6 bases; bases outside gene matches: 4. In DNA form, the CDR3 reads TGTGCCTGGAGTACAGGGGGCACAAAGACCCAGTACTTC. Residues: CAWSTGGTKTQYF.

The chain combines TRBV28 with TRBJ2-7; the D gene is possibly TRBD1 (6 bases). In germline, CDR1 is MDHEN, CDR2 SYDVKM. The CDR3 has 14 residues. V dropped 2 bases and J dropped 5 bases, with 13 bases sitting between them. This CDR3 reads CASSLTTGVDEQYF. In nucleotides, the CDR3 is TGTGCCAGCAGTTTAACGACAGGCGTTGACGAGCAGTACTTC.

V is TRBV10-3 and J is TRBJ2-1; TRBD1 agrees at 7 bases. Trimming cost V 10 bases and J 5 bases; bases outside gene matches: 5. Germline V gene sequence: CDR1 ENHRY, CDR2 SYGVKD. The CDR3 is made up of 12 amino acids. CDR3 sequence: CASDRANNEQFF. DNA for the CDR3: TGTGCCAGCGACAGGGCCAACAATGAGCAGTTCTTC.

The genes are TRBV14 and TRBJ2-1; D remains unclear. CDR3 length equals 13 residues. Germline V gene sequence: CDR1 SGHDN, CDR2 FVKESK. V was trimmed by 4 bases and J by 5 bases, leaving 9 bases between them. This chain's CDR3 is CASSPGSHNEQFF. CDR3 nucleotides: TGTGCCAGCAGCCCAGGATCTCACAATGAGCAGTTCTTC. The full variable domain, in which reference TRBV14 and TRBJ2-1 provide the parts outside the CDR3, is EAGVTQFPSHSVIEKGQTVTLRCDPISGHDNLYWYRRVMGKEIKFLLHFVKESKQDESGMPNNRFLAERTGGTYSTLKVQPAELEDSGVYFCASSPGSHNEQFFGPGTRLTVL.

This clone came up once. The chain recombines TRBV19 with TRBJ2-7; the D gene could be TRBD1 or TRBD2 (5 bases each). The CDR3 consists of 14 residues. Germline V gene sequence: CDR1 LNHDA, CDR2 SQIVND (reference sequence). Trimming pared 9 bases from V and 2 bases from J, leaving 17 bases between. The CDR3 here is CASSKGTAPYEQYF. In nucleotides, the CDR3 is TGTGCCAGCTCCAAGGGGACGGCACCCTACGAGCAGTACTTC.

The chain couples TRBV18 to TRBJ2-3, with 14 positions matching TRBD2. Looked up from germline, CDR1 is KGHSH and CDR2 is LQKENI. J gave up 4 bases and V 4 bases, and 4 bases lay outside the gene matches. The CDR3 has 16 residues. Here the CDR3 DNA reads TGTGCCAGCTCACTAGGACTAGCGGGAGGTCCAGATACGCAGTATTTT. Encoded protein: CASSLGLAGGPDTQYF.

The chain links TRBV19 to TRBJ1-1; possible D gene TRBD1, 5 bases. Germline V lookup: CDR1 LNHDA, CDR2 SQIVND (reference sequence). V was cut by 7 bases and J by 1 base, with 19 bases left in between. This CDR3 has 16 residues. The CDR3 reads CASNDERGPTNTEAFF. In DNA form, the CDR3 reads TGTGCCAGTAATGACGAAAGGGGACCTACGAACACTGAAGCTTTCTTT.

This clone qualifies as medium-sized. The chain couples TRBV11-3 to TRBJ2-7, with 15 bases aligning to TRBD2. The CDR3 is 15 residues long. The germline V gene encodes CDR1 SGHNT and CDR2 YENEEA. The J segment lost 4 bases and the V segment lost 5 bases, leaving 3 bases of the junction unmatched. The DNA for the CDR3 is TGTGCCAGCAGCGAAGGGACTAGCGGGAGGTACGAGCAGTACTTC. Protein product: CASSEGTSGRYEQYF.

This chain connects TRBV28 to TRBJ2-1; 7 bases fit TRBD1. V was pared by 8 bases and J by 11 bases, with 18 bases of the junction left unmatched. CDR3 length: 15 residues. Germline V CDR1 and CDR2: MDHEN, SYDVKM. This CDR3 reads CASGSGGRLTTQQFF. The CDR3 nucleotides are TGTGCCAGCGGGTCAGGGGGACGCCTCACTACTCAGCAGTTCTTC.

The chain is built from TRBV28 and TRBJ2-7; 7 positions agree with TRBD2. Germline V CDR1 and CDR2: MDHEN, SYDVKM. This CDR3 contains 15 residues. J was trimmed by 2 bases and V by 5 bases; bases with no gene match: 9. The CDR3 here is CASSPPGGGTYEQYF. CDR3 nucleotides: TGTGCCAGCAGTCCCCCTGGGGGGGGAACCTACGAGCAGTACTTC.